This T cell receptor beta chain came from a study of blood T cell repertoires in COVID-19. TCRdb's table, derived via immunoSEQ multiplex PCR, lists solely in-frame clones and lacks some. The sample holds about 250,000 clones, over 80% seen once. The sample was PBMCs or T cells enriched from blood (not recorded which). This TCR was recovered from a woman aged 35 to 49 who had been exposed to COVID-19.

CDR3 region: CASSRRTFATNEKLFF. The CDR3 DNA reads as TGTGCCAGCAGCCGCCGGACATTTGCAACTAATGAAAAACTGTTTTTT. The chain is built from TRBV6-2 or TRBV6-3 and TRBJ1-4; a possible D gene is TRBD1 (5 bases). The CDR3 consists of 16 residues. V was trimmed by 6 bases and J by 0 bases, leaving 14 bases between them. CDR1 and CDR2 from the germline V gene are MNHEY and SVGEGT.